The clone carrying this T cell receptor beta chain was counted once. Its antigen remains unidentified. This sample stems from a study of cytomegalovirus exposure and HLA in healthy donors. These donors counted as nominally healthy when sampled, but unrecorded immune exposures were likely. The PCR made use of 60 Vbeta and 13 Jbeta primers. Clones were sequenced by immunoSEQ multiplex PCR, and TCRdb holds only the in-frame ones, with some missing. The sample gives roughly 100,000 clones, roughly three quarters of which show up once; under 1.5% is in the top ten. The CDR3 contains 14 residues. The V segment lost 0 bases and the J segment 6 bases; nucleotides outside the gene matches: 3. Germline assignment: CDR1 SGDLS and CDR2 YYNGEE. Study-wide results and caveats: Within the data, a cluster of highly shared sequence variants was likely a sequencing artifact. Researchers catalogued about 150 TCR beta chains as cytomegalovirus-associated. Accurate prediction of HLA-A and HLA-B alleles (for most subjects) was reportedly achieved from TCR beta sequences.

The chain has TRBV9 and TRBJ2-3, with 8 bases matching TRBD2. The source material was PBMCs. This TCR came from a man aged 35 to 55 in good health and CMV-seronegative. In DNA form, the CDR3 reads TGTGCCAGCAGCGTAGTCTCTAGCGGGGATACGCAGTATTTT. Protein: CASSVVSSGDTQYF.